The present T cell receptor beta chain was sequenced within a study of technical replicates of blood from a handful of donors. The CDR3 has 14 amino acids. The germline CDR1 and CDR2 sequences are SGHDT and YYEEEE. Trimming stripped 2 bases from V and 8 bases from J, with 16 bases between. Produced via immunoSEQ multiplex PCR; TCRdb's table is partial and in-frame only. The sample has more than 80,000 clones; about 96% are singletons. The chain employs TRBV5-6 and TRBJ1-2; D not resolved. The sample comprised T cells isolated from PBMCs. This TCR was sampled from a human donor in good health. DNA of the CDR3: TGTGCCAGCAGCTTACCGGCGGGATTTGAGGGCTACACCTTC. This gives the protein CASSLPAGFEGYTF.